This TCR beta chain was captured in a study of T cells in Graves' hyperthyroidism and ophthalmopathy. Uncontrolled infection, other autoimmune disease, pregnancy or lactation excluded patients. The blood was taken when hyperthyroidism was first diagnosed, before any ophthalmopathy symptoms showed up. There are many counts of this clonotype. Its matching antigen is unknown. Amplification yielded TCR beta CDR3 regions, with RNA transcripts as the source. Primed by the HTBI set, a first-round RT-PCR was run on the TCR CDR3. One entry per CDR3 protein, called by TCRdb with MiXCR from the multiplex PCR reads. The table includes over 700,000 distinct CDR3 sequences, around 20% detected once. General observations from the study: Also found in blood were most expanded thyroid clonotypes above 0.001.

The source of this sequence is a woman aged 50 to 65 with Graves' hyperthyroidism that later progressed to Graves' ophthalmopathy. Sequenced material: blood.

The CDR3: CASSQPGGAETQYF. The DNA for the CDR3 is TGTGCCAGCAGTCAGCCGGGGGGAGCAGAGACCCAGTACTTC. J is TRBJ2-5 and V is TRBV12-3 or TRBV12-4; 7 bases are a match to TRBD2. Germline trimming cut 5 bases from V and 4 bases from J; bases unmatched to any gene: 7. The CDR3 is 14 residues long.